The entry below gives a single T cell receptor (beta chain) sequence along with its context. The protocol was immunoSEQ multiplex PCR, while the TCRdb copy is restricted to in-frame clones and leaves out a portion. The sample yields 300,000 to 400,000 clones, about 86% seen once. The CDR3 length is 17 residues. Per germline, CDR1 MDHEN and CDR2 SYDVKM. With 3 bases removed from V and 3 bases from J, the gap between germline ends came to 21 bases. The sample is drawn from a study of blood T cell repertoires in COVID-19. Sequenced: PBMCs or T cells enriched from blood (not recorded which). This receptor was taken from a woman in her thirties or forties with acute COVID-19. The V gene is TRBV28, the J gene TRBJ2-7; TRBD1 is a possible D gene (7 bases). The CDR3 nucleotides read TGTGCCAGCAGTTTTTTTGATCCGACAGGGAGGTACTACGAGCAGTACTTC. Translating gives CASSFFDPTGRYYEQYF.